The 21 T cell receptor beta chains below come from one sample, sequenced in a study of OX40 agonist ivuxolimab in advanced cancers. Assay: immunoSEQ multiplex PCR; the TCRdb copy retains only in-frame clones and omits some. The sample has some 86,000 clones, roughly 85% seen once. The specimen comprised CD4+ or CD8+ T cells sorted from blood, sampled in a trial of the OX40 agonist ivuxolimab. These receptors all stem from an adult with an advanced solid tumor such as melanoma, head and neck, liver or kidney cancer.

V is TRBV2 and J is TRBJ2-1; tentative D call: TRBD2 (6 bases). The V gene lost 10 bases and the J gene lost 0 bases, with 19 bases spanning the gap. Germline V gene data show CDR1 as SNHLY and CDR2 as FYNNEI. The CDR3 consists of 16 residues. The CDR3 coding sequence is TGTGCCACCAACCAGGGACGGGGGAGCTCCTACAATGAGCAGTTCTTC. This sequence encodes CATNQGRGSSYNEQFF.

The chain employs TRBV19 and TRBJ2-1; 9 bases align to TRBD1. CDR1 and CDR2 from the germline V gene are LNHDA and SQIVND (reference sequence). This CDR3 has 15 residues. The J segment lost 7 bases and the V segment lost 5 bases, leaving 9 bases of the junction unmatched. CDR3: CASSDRDRVWNEQFF. CDR3 DNA sequence: TGTGCCAGTAGTGACCGGGACAGGGTGTGGAATGAGCAGTTCTTC.

The gene calls are TRBV7-8 and TRBJ1-5; tentative D call: TRBD1 (6 bases). This CDR3 has 17 residues. CDR1 is SGHVS, CDR2 FQNEAQ, per germline. V was cut by 1 base and J by 7 bases, with 20 bases left in between. The CDR3 bases are TGTGCCAGCAGCTTAGGCCCTAACAGGGTAGGAGGGCAGCCCCAGCATTTT. Encoded protein: CASSLGPNRVGGQPQHF.

This chain uses TRBV2 with TRBJ2-5; a weak D match, TRBD2 (5 bases). The length of the CDR3 is 13 residues. Looked up from germline, CDR1 is SNHLY and CDR2 is FYNNEI. Between the trimmed V and J ends, which lost 5 bases and 7 bases, there was a span of 14 bases. The CDR3 sequence: CASSPTDRGTQYF. DNA for the CDR3: TGTGCCAGCAGTCCCACAGACCGGGGGACCCAGTACTTC.

CDR3 in amino acids: CASSLFDRGPNYGYTF. DNA of the CDR3: TGTGCCAGCAGCCTCTTCGACAGGGGGCCTAACTATGGCTACACCTTC. The chain combines TRBV5-6 with TRBJ1-2; 10 nucleotides align to TRBD1. From germline, CDR1 is SGHDT and CDR2 YYEEEE. The CDR3 consists of 16 residues. V was clipped by 4 bases and J by 0 bases; unmatched bases: 6.

The chain employs TRBV6-5 and TRBJ1-1; no definite D call. The V end lost 7 bases, the J end lost 3 bases, and 12 bases lay between the germline ends. The CDR3 covers 13 residues. Germline loops: CDR1 MNHEY, CDR2 SVGAGI. CDR3 DNA sequence: TGTGCCAGCAACATACAGAGAGACACTGAAGCTTTCTTT. Translated: CASNIQRDTEAFF.

The chain combines TRBV25-1 with TRBJ2-1; no firm D call. Trimming left V 6 bases short and J 2 bases short, with 17 bases between. Germline CDR1 reads MGHDK; CDR2 reads SYGVNS. The CDR3 sequence is 16 residues long. Here the CDR3 DNA reads TGTGCCAGCAGAGCTGTCCTACTCGGCACCTACAATGAGCAGTTCTTC. Its protein is CASRAVLLGTYNEQFF.

The CDR3 loop is CASSSGTGGSGYTF. CDR3 coding DNA: TGTGCCAGCAGCTCCGGGACAGGGGGCAGTGGCTACACCTTC. This sequence joins TRBV7-3 and TRBJ1-2, with 12 bases lining up with TRBD1. The CDR3 has 14 amino acids. Germline V gene lookup returns CDR1 SGHTA and CDR2 FQGTGA. V lost 4 bases and J lost 7; bases outside the gene matches: 4.

The rearrangement uses TRBV15 and TRBJ2-5; 8 bases fit TRBD1. Germline CDR1 and CDR2: LNHNV and YYDKDF (reference sequence). Trimming took 2 bases from V and 4 from J; bases not matched to a gene: 15. The CDR3 runs 18 residues. CDR3 sequence: CATSRITGGVGRGETQYF. Here the CDR3 DNA reads TGTGCCACCAGCAGAATTACAGGGGGTGTCGGACGGGGAGAGACCCAGTACTTC.

This chain links TRBV2 with TRBJ2-3; 10 bases are a match to TRBD2. V was pared by 6 bases and J by 2 bases, with 5 bases of the junction left unmatched. The V gene's germline CDR1 is SNHLY and CDR2 FYNNEI. This CDR3 contains 15 residues. This CDR3 is CASSPLAGITDTQYF. The CDR3, as DNA: TGTGCCAGCAGCCCACTAGCGGGGATCACAGATACGCAGTATTTT.

This clone was seen more than once but under ten times. J is TRBJ2-6 and V is TRBV7-3; D unresolved. The V gene's germline CDR1 is SGHTA and CDR2 FQGTGA. The CDR3 has 14 residues. The ends were cut back, 5 bases at V and 1 base at J, with 6 bases in the middle. CDR3: CASSPQSGANVLTF. The CDR3 nucleotides are TGTGCCAGCAGCCCCCAATCTGGGGCCAACGTCCTGACTTTC.

The rearrangement joins TRBV18 to TRBJ1-3; the D is unclear. Germline values: CDR1 KGHSH, CDR2 LQKENI. The CDR3 extends over 15 amino acids. Trimming took 1 base from V and 2 from J, leaving 9 bases between them. CDR3 sequence: CASSPQGLAGNTIYF. The CDR3 region has the DNA TGTGCCAGCTCACCACAGGGATTAGCTGGAAACACCATATATTTT. Filled out from reference TRBV18 and TRBJ1-3, the complete variable domain reads NAGVMQNPRHLVRRRGQEARLRCSPMKGHSHVYWYRQLPEEGLKFMVYLQKENIIDESGMPKERFSAEFPKEGPSILRIQQVVRGDSAAYFCASSPQGLAGNTIYFGEGSWLTVV.

The rearrangement links TRBV7-2 to TRBJ2-7; D is undetermined. The V and J ends lost 5 bases and 3 bases respectively, with 11 bases between them. This CDR3 contains 13 residues. The germline V gene has CDR1 SGHTA and CDR2 FQGNSA. The CDR3 coding sequence is TGTGCCAGCAGCCCGCCCCCGGGCTACGAGCAGTACTTC. Protein: CASSPPPGYEQYF.

The chain uses TRBV19 and TRBJ2-1; D gene ambiguous. The germline gives CDR1 LNHDA, CDR2 SQIVND (reference sequence). The V end was cut by 2 bases, the J end by 5 bases, with 7 bases between. CDR3 length equals 13 residues. The CDR3 is CASSIRYNNEQFF. CDR3 DNA sequence: TGTGCCAGTAGTATACGATACAACAATGAGCAGTTCTTC. The whole variable domain, filled in from reference TRBV19 and TRBJ2-1, reads DGGITQSPKYLFRKEGQNVTLSCEQNLNHDAMYWYRQDPGQGLRLIYYSQIVNDFQKGDIAEGYSVSREKKESFPLTVTSAQKNPTAFYLCASSIRYNNEQFFGPGTRLTVL.

The chain links TRBV2 to TRBJ1-5; 10 bases agree with TRBD1. V shed 7 bases and J 7 bases; nucleotides not matched to a gene: 7. Germline CDR1 is SNHLY and CDR2 is FYNNEI. This CDR3 is built from 14 residues. The chain's CDR3 is CASTGTGAGQPQHF. The CDR3 DNA reads TGTGCCAGCACCGGGACAGGGGCGGGCCAGCCCCAGCATTTT.

The CDR3 region is CASSLNPGAGHEQYF. The CDR3 DNA is TGTGCCAGCAGCTTAAACCCCGGGGCTGGCCACGAGCAGTACTTC. The chain couples TRBV7-3 to TRBJ2-7, with D possibly being TRBD1 or TRBD2 (5 bases each). The CDR3 runs to 15 residues. V was trimmed by 1 base and J by 5 bases, leaving 15 bases between them. Germline V gene lookup returns CDR1 SGHTA and CDR2 FQGTGA.

This rearrangement joins TRBV4-2 to TRBJ1-2; D is possibly TRBD1 (6 bases). The V gene lost 2 bases and the J gene lost 8 bases, with 12 bases spanning the gap. CDR3 size: 13 residues. The germline gives CDR1 LGHNA, CDR2 YNFKEQ. CDR3 protein: CASSQSGEGGYTF. In DNA, the CDR3 is TGTGCCAGCAGCCAATCAGGGGAGGGCGGCTACACCTTC.

The chain carries TRBV6-6 and TRBJ2-7; 7 bases are a match to TRBD1. The germline V gene has CDR1 MNHNY and CDR2 SVGAGI (reference sequence). This CDR3 has 13 residues. V shed 6 bases and J 6 bases; nucleotides not matched to a gene: 8. The CDR3 DNA sequence: TGTGCCAGCAGCGCACGACAGGGACGCGAGCAGTACTTC. This sequence encodes CASSARQGREQYF.

Here the CDR3 reads CASSLGPNSANQPQHF. The CDR3 coding sequence is TGCGCCAGCAGCTTGGGTCCTAACAGTGCAAATCAGCCCCAGCATTTT. The chain combines TRBV5-1 with TRBJ1-5; D not certain. The length of the CDR3 is 16 residues. V dropped 0 bases and J dropped 4 bases, with 14 bases sitting between them. Germline lookup yields CDR1 SGHRS and CDR2 YFSETQ.

The V gene is TRBV5-8, the J gene TRBJ1-2; 7 bases match TRBD1. Germline V gene data show CDR1 as SGHTS and CDR2 as YDEGEE. Trimming at V came to 2 bases and at J to 0 bases, leaving 7 bases not matched to a gene. CDR3 length: 16 amino acids. The CDR3 spells CASSFYRGRTNYGYTF. CDR3 sequence (DNA): TGTGCCAGCAGCTTCTACAGGGGACGAACTAACTATGGCTACACCTTC.

The rearrangement joins TRBV19 to TRBJ1-2; D not resolved. Germline V lookup: CDR1 LNHDA, CDR2 SQIVND (reference sequence). The CDR3 is 14 residues long. The V and J ends lost 8 bases and 4 bases respectively, with 17 bases between them. The CDR3 sequence: CASQLGRRTYGYTF. The CDR3 DNA follows: TGTGCCAGTCAATTGGGCCGCAGGACCTATGGCTACACCTTC.